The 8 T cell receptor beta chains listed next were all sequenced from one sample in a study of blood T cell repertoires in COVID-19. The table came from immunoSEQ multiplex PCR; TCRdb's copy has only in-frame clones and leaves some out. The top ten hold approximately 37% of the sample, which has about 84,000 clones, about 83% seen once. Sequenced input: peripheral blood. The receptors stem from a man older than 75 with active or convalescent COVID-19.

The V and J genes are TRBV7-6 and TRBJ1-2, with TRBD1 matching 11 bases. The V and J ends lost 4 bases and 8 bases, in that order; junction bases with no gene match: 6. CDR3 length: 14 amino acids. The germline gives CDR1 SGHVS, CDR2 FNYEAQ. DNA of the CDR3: TGTGCCAGCAGCTCTGGACAGGGGGCTTGGGGCTACACCTTC. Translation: CASSSGQGAWGYTF.

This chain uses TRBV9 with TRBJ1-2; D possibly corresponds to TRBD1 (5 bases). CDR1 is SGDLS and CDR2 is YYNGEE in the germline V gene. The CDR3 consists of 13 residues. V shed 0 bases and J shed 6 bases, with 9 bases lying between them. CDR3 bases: TGTGCCAGCAGCGTAGCTGGGGGGAATGGCTACACCTTC. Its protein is CASSVAGGNGYTF.

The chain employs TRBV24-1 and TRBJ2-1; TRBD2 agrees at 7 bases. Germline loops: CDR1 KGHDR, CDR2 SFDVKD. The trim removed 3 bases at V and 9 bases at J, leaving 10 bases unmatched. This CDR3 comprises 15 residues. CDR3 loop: CATSDGGWRGFEQFF. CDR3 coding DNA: TGTGCCACCAGTGATGGGGGGTGGCGGGGGTTTGAGCAGTTCTTC.

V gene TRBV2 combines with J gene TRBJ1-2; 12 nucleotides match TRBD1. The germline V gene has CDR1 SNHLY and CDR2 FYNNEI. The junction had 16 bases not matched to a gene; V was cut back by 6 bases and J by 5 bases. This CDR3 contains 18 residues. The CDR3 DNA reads TGTGCCAGCAGCCCCCGGGGGACAGGGGGCATTAAATATTATGGCTACACCTTC. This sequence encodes CASSPRGTGGIKYYGYTF. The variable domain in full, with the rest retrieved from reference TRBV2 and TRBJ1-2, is EPEVTQTPSHQVTQMGQEVILRCVPISNHLYFYWYRQILGQKVEFLVSFYNNEISEKSEIFDDQFSVERPDGSNFTLKIRSTKLEDSAMYFCASSPRGTGGIKYYGYTFGSGTRLTVV.

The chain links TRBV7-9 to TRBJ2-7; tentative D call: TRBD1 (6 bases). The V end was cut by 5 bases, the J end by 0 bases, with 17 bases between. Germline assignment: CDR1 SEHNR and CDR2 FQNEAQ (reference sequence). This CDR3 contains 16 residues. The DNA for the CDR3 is TGTGCCAGCAGCCTAGGGTCAGGGGAGAGCTCCTACGAGCAGTACTTC. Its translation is CASSLGSGESSYEQYF.

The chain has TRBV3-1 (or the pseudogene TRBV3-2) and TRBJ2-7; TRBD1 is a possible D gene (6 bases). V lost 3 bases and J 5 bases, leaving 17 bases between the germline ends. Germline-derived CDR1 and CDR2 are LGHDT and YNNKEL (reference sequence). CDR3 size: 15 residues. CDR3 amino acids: CASSQSSGTRHEQYF. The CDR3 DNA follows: TGTGCCAGCAGCCAGTCCTCCGGGACAAGACACGAGCAGTACTTC.

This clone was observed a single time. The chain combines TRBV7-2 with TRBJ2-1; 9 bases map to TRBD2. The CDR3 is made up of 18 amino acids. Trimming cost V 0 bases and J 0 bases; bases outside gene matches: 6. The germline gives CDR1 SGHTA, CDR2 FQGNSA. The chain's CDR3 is CASSLATSGPSSYNEQFF. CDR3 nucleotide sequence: TGTGCCAGCAGCTTAGCGACTAGCGGACCAAGCTCCTACAATGAGCAGTTCTTC.

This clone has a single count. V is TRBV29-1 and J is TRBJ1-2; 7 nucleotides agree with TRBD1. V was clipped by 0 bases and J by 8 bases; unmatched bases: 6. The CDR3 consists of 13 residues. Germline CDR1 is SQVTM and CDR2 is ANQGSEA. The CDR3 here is CSVEDPRGNGYTF. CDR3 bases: TGCAGCGTTGAAGATCCCAGGGGGAACGGCTACACCTTC.